This paragraph reports one TCR beta chain. The antigen is not known. CDR1 and CDR2 from the germline V gene are MDHEN and SYDVKM. With 10 bases removed from V and 6 bases from J, the gap between germline ends came to 12 bases. CDR3 length: 12 residues. The source of the sample is a study of T cells in localized non-small cell lung cancer. Study results and limitations: Across samples, adjacent lung featured a median around 56 of the top 100 tumor clones. Sequencing covered just one tumor region, so heterogeneity cannot be ruled out. Adjacent uninvolved lung tissue had the highest T cell clonality, exceeding tumor.

Only in-frame clones appear in the TCRdb table, and some are missing; sequencing was by immunoSEQ multiplex PCR. Of almost 65,000 clones listed, 90% were seen once; the top ten hold under 2.5%. The chain couples TRBV28 to TRBJ1-4; D possibly corresponds to TRBD1 (5 bases). The origin of this receptor is a woman between 40 and 69 years old with stage I lung adenocarcinoma. The material was peripheral blood, obtained before any cancer treatment. CDR3 coding DNA: TGTGCCATCGGGAGGGGAGATGAAAAACTGTTTTTT. Protein: CAIGRGDEKLFF.